A selection of T cell receptor beta chains follows, all from one sample in a study of T cell responses to AZD1222 COVID-19 vaccine. Data came from immunoSEQ multiplex PCR; TCRdb stores just in-frame clones and leaves some out. The sample consists of approximately 130,000 clones, roughly 92% of them appearing once. Sequenced here: peripheral blood, sampled 28 days after the second AZD1222 dose. These receptors were taken from an adult who received the AZD1222 COVID-19 vaccine. The CDR3 runs from the conserved cysteine through the conserved F or W. The order of the fields is V gene, J gene, D gene, clone size, CDR3 DNA, CDR3 protein. D genes are given only for firm matches. Size is omitted from some rows. Given values are once, few, many or a class for expanded clones.

TRBV19	TRBJ2-1	TRBD1	.	TGTGCCACCTGGACAGGGGGCGGCGAGCAGTTCTTC	CATWTGGGEQFF
TRBV12-3/TRBV12-4	TRBJ1-5	.	.	TGTGCCAGCAGACCCGGGTGGGGTCAGCCCCAGCATTTT	CASRPGWGQPQHF
TRBV19	TRBJ2-6	.	.	TGTGCCAGTAGTATTTTTCGGGGCTCTGGGGCCAACGTCCTGACTTTC	CASSIFRGSGANVLTF
TRBV5-4	TRBJ1-1	.	.	TGTGCCAGCAGCTATCAGGGAAGCATCACTGAAGCTTTCTTT	CASSYQGSITEAFF
TRBV28	TRBJ2-7	TRBD2	.	TGTGCCAGCAGTGTAATGACTAGCGGGGCCTACGAGCAGTACTTC	CASSVMTSGAYEQYF
TRBV7-7	TRBJ2-1	TRBD1	.	TGTGCCAGCAGCTTAGACAGGGGATCCTACAATGAGCAGTTCTTC	CASSLDRGSYNEQFF
TRBV3-1/TRBV3-2	TRBJ1-2	.	.	TGTGCCAGCAGCCAAGATCGTGGCTACACCTTC	CASSQDRGYTF
TRBV6-1	TRBJ2-7	TRBD2	once	TGTGCCAGCAGTTCCACCGGGACTAGCGGCTACGAGCAGTACTTC	CASSSTGTSGYEQYF
TRBV6-2/TRBV6-3	TRBJ1-5	TRBD1	.	TGTGCCAGCAGTTCCAGGGGGCTGAACAATCAGCCCCAGCATTTT	CASSSRGLNNQPQHF
TRBV7-3	TRBJ2-5	TRBD2	.	TGTGCCAGCAGCCTATTTAGCGGGAGCCAAGAGACCCAGTACTTC	CASSLFSGSQETQYF
TRBV11-2	TRBJ1-1	.	.	TGTGCCAGCAAAGGACATATAAACACTGAAGCTTTCTTT	CASKGHINTEAFF
TRBV15	TRBJ1-6	.	.	TGTGCCACCAGCAGAGATCGACAGGCCAATTCACCCCTCCACTTT	CATSRDRQANSPLHF
TRBV19	TRBJ1-4	.	.	TGTGCCAGTAGTACCCCGTTTGACCCTGAAAAACTGTTTTTT	CASSTPFDPEKLFF
TRBV5-1	TRBJ2-1	.	.	TGCGCCAGCAGCTTGGGGGACCCAGCCGCCAATGAGCAGTTCTTC	CASSLGDPAANEQFF
TRBV18	TRBJ2-7	.	.	TGTGCCAGCTCACCTAACACGTACGAGCAGTACTTC	CASSPNTYEQYF
TRBV7-6	TRBJ2-5	.	.	TGTGCCAGCAGCTCCCCCCTCCAGGTGGGGTTCGAAGAGACCCAGTACTTC	CASSSPLQVGFEETQYF
TRBV3-1/TRBV3-2	TRBJ2-1	TRBD2	.	TGTGCCAGCAGCCAGATGACTAGCGCCGACAATGAGCAGTTCTTC	CASSQMTSADNEQFF
TRBV7-2	TRBJ2-7	.	.	TGTGCCAGCAGCTTTAAGGAGGGGACCTACGAGCAGTACTTC	CASSFKEGTYEQYF
TRBV18	TRBJ2-3	.	.	TGTGCCAGCTCCATACAGGAAGATACGCAGTATTTT	CASSIQEDTQYF
TRBV27	TRBJ2-7	TRBD2	.	TGTGCCAGCAGTTTCCTAGCGGCACCCTACGAGCAGTACTTC	CASSFLAAPYEQYF
TRBV28	TRBJ1-6	TRBD1	.	TGTGCCAGCAGCATCGACAGGGATTATTCACCCCTCCACTTT	CASSIDRDYSPLHF
TRBV18	TRBJ2-3	.	.	TGTGCCAGCTCACCACCGAACAGGGATACGCAGTATTTT	CASSPPNRDTQYF
TRBV2	TRBJ1-1	.	.	TGTGCCAGCAGACTTGGGGATGGGGGGAGGACTGAAGCTTTCTTT	CASRLGDGGRTEAFF
TRBV5-1	TRBJ2-3	.	.	TGCGCCAGCAGTTCGAGACCGCAGCAGACAGATACGCAGTATTTT	CASSSRPQQTDTQYF
TRBV29-1	TRBJ2-7	.	.	TGCAGCGTTGTAGGGGTCTTGGTAGGTGAGCAGTACTTC	CSVVGVLVGEQYF
TRBV3-1/TRBV3-2	TRBJ2-2	.	.	TGTGCCAGCAGCCAAGCCGGGTTGGAGCTGTTTTTT	CASSQAGLELFF
TRBV7-3	TRBJ2-2	TRBD2	.	TGTGCCAGCAGCTTAACTATGCCTAGCGGGAGTACCGGGGAGCTGTTTTTT	CASSLTMPSGSTGELFF
TRBV30	TRBJ1-1	.	.	TGTGCCTGGAGTCCCCCTGGCCAAAGGTGGACTGAAGCTTTCTTT	CAWSPPGQRWTEAFF
TRBV7-3	TRBJ2-5	TRBD1	once	TGTGCCAGCAGCTTAAGGGCAGGGGGCTGGGAGACCCAGTACTTC	CASSLRAGGWETQYF
TRBV24-1	TRBJ2-3	TRBD1	.	TGTGCCACCAGTGATCCCGGGACAGGGGGTAGCACAGATACGCAGTATTTT	CATSDPGTGGSTDTQYF
TRBV14	TRBJ1-1	TRBD1	.	TGTGCCAGCAGCCTTAAAAGACAGGGGGCGAACACTGAAGCTTTCTTT	CASSLKRQGANTEAFF
TRBV10-3	TRBJ2-2	.	.	TGTGCCATCAGCGAAGGGGATGCCACCGGGGAGCTGTTTTTT	CAISEGDATGELFF
TRBV27	TRBJ2-7	.	.	TGTGCCAGCAAGGGGGCCTACGAGCAGTACTTC	CASKGAYEQYF
TRBV9	TRBJ2-1	.	.	TGTGCCAGCAGCGTAGATTTAGGGGATGAGCAGTTCTTC	CASSVDLGDEQFF
TRBV4-2	TRBJ2-1	TRBD2	.	TGTGCCAGCAGCCAGGGACTAGTGGATTACAATGAGCAGTTCTTC	CASSQGLVDYNEQFF
TRBV5-8	TRBJ1-2	.	.	TGTGCCAGCAGCCCGGGACGCAACTATGGCTACACCTTC	CASSPGRNYGYTF
TRBV6-2/TRBV6-3	TRBJ2-2	.	.	TGTGCCAGCAGTTACTCGTTACTGAACACCGGGGAGCTGTTTTTT	CASSYSLLNTGELFF
TRBV19	TRBJ2-1	TRBD1	.	TGTGCCAGTAGTATCGGCAGGGGGCCAAATGAGCAGTTCTTC	CASSIGRGPNEQFF
TRBV3-1/TRBV3-2	TRBJ2-7	TRBD2	.	TGTGCCAGCAGCCAAGACCTAGCGGTCCCCTACGAGCAGTACTTC	CASSQDLAVPYEQYF
TRBV5-1	TRBJ2-7	.	.	TGCGCCAGCAGCCCAGGACAGTTCTACGAGCAGTACTTC	CASSPGQFYEQYF
TRBV5-1	TRBJ2-3	TRBD2	.	TGCGCCAGCAGCGCCCTAGCGGGAGACACAGATACGCAGTATTTT	CASSALAGDTDTQYF
TRBV11-1	TRBJ2-5	.	.	TGTGCCAGCAGCCCAGCCCGAGGACAAGAGACCCAGTACTTC	CASSPARGQETQYF
TRBV6-5	TRBJ1-1	.	.	TGTGCCACCAAAGTCAAGGGGCCAGAGGACACTGAAGCTTTCTTT	CATKVKGPEDTEAFF
TRBV3-1/TRBV3-2	TRBJ1-1	.	.	TGTGCCAGCAGCCAAGTCTCGACGGTTTTT	CASSQVSTVF